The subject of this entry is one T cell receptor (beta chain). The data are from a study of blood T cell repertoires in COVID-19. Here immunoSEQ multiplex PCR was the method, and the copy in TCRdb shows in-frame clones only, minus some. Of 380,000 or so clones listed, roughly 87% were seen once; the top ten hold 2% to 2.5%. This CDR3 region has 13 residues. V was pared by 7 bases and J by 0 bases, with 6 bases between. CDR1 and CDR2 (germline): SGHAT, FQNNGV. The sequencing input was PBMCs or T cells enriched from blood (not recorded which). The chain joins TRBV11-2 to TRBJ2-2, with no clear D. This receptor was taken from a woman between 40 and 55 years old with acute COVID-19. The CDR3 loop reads CASIGSNTGELFF. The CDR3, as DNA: TGTGCCAGCATCGGGTCGAACACCGGGGAGCTGTTTTTT.